Listed below are T cell receptor beta chains from one sample, sequenced in a study of regulatory T cells in long-lasting Graves disease. TCRdb ran MiXCR on the multiplex PCR reads and lists one entry per CDR3 protein. The profile shows roughly 490,000 distinct CDR3 sequences, 20% to 25% of them singletons. The sequencing here drew on peripheral blood mononuclear cells (PBMCs), taken when the disease was refractory, from a patient treated with antithyroid drugs. The receptors were sampled from a female donor with Graves disease. The CDR3 runs from the conserved cysteine through the conserved F or W. The D gene is left open where the match is weak. Clone size is given for some rows only: seen once, a few or many times, or a class if the clone is expanded.

clone size | J gene | D gene | V gene | CDR3 DNA | CDR3 protein
many | TRBJ2-4 | TRBD1 | TRBV2 | TGTGCCAGCAGATTCGACAGGGGTAACTCCTTC | CASRFDRGNSF
few | TRBJ2-2 | NA | TRBV19 | TGTGCCAGTAGTGACGGCAACACCGGGGAGCTGTTTTTT | CASSDGNTGELFF
few | TRBJ2-7 | TRBD2 | TRBV12-3/TRBV12-4 | TGTGCCAGCAGTTTAACCCGGGGGACTATCGACTTC | CASSLTRGTIDF
NA | TRBJ2-2 | TRBD1 | TRBV20-1 | TGCAGTACTCGTACAGGGGTCATGGTTTTCGGGGACACCGGGGAGCTGTTTTTT | CSTRTGVMVFGDTGELFF
NA | TRBJ2-5 | TRBD2 | TRBV11-2 | TGCGCCAGCAGCCAAGATATCGGGGGGGGCCTCAAAGGCGAGACCCAGTACTTC | CASSQDIGGGLKGETQYF
many | TRBJ2-5 | NA | TRBV2 | TGTGCCAGCAGTGGCCCCCCCCCCGGGACGGGGCGACGAGAGACCCAGTACTTC | CASSGPPPGTGRRETQYF
once | TRBJ1-6 | NA | TRBV7-2 | TGTGCCAGCAGCATAAAATTTACTAATTCACCCCTCCACTTT | CASSIKFTNSPLHF
few | TRBJ1-2 | NA | TRBV20-1 | TGCAGTGCGTCACTCTCGGTTGGCTACACCTTC | CSASLSVGYTF
few | TRBJ1-3 | TRBD1 | TRBV15 | TGTGCCACCAGCTGGACAGGGGGATCTGGAAACACCATATATTTT | CATSWTGGSGNTIYF
NA | TRBJ2-7 | TRBD1 | TRBV29-1 | TGCAGCGTTGAACTGTTCGGGACAGGGGACGAGCAGTACTTC | CSVELFGTGDEQYF
NA | TRBJ1-1 | NA | TRBV20-1 | TGCAGTGCCCCCCGAGACAGGAGGACTGAAGCTTTCTTT | CSAPRDRRTEAFF
many | TRBJ1-2 | NA | TRBV13 | TGTGCCAGCAGCTTTTGGGCAGGGAATGGCTACACCTTC | CASSFWAGNGYTF
few | TRBJ1-2 | NA | TRBV6-2/TRBV6-3 | TGTGCCAGCAATGGGGGTGGCTACACCTTC | CASNGGGYTF
few | TRBJ2-5 | TRBD2 | TRBV6-2/TRBV6-3 | TGTGCCAGCGGTAGGAGCGGGATAGAGACCCAGTACTTC | CASGRSGIETQYF
few | TRBJ2-5 | TRBD1 | TRBV10-3 | TGTGCCATCGGGGACAGAAAAGAGACCCAGTACTTC | CAIGDRKETQYF
few | TRBJ2-5 | NA | TRBV4-3 | TGCGCCAGCAGCCAAGATTTGAGAGAGACCCAGTACTTC | CASSQDLRETQYF
NA | TRBJ2-7 | NA | TRBV3-1 | TGTGCCAGCAGCCAAGTCACCAACGAGCAGTACTTC | CASSQVTNEQYF
many | TRBJ2-5 | TRBD1 | TRBV20-1 | TGCAGTGCTAGGGACAGGGGGCGTCAAGAGACCCAGTACTTC | CSARDRGRQETQYF
many | TRBJ1-5 | NA | TRBV12-3/TRBV12-4 | TGTGCCAGCAGTTTTAGGCAGCTCCACAATCAGCCCCAGCATTTT | CASSFRQLHNQPQHF
few | TRBJ1-1 | NA | TRBV30 | TGTGCCCTCTCATGGGACACTGAAGCTTTCTTT | CALSWDTEAFF
many | TRBJ1-4 | TRBD1 | TRBV20-1 | TGCAGTGCTAACCGGGACAGGGGGGAAAAACTGTTTTTT | CSANRDRGEKLFF
many | TRBJ1-4 | NA | TRBV6-5 | TGTGCCAGCAGTTACGCGACAGGAACGGTAACTAATGAAAAACTGTTTTTT | CASSYATGTVTNEKLFF
NA | TRBJ2-5 | TRBD1 | TRBV19 | TGTGCCAGTAGTGCAGGGGACAGGGTACCGGTCCAAGAGACCCAGTACTTC | CASSAGDRVPVQETQYF
NA | TRBJ1-5 | NA | TRBV30 | TGTGCCTGGAGTCTAGAAAGCAATCAGCCCCAGCATTTT | CAWSLESNQPQHF
NA | TRBJ1-1 | NA | TRBV20-1 | TGCAGTGCTAGACCGTCCATTGTGGCTTTCTTT | CSARPSIVAFF
many | TRBJ1-2 | TRBD1 | TRBV20-1 | TGCAGTGCTGTGAGGGACAGGGGCTGGGGTGGCTACACCTTC | CSAVRDRGWGGYTF
NA | TRBJ1-1 | TRBD1 | TRBV19 | TGTGCCAGTAGTTCGGTCAGGGGGAGAGGCACTGAAGCTTTCTTT | CASSSVRGRGTEAFF
few | TRBJ1-1 | NA | TRBV3-1 | TGTGCCAGCAGCCAGACCCACCCGAACACTGAAGCTTTCTTT | CASSQTHPNTEAFF
NA | TRBJ1-2 | TRBD1 | TRBV12-3/TRBV12-4 | TGTGCCAGCACCATTGCAACCGGGACAGGGGACTATGGCTACACCTTC | CASTIATGTGDYGYTF
many | TRBJ1-5 | NA | TRBV27 | TGTGCCAGCAGTTTATCAGGGTCCGGCAATCAGCCCCAGCATTTT | CASSLSGSGNQPQHF
NA | TRBJ2-2 | TRBD2 | TRBV10-3 | TGTGCCATCACCCGAGCGGGAATGGACACCGGGGAGCTGTTTTTT | CAITRAGMDTGELFF
NA | TRBJ2-1 | TRBD2 | TRBV27 | TGTGCCAGCAGTTTATCGACTAGCGGGAGAAATGAGCAGTTCTTC | CASSLSTSGRNEQFF
NA | TRBJ1-1 | TRBD1 | TRBV5-5 | TGTGCCAGCAGCTTAGGGGGCCCCTTGAACACTGAAGCTTTCTTT | CASSLGGPLNTEAFF
NA | TRBJ1-2 | NA | TRBV20-1 | TGCAGTGCTAGGCGCAACAGTGGGGACTATGGCTACACCTTC | CSARRNSGDYGYTF
many | TRBJ1-6 | NA | TRBV12-3/TRBV12-4 | TGTGCCAGCAGTTCCTCCCCGGTGGGGATCCACTTT | CASSSSPVGIHF
few | TRBJ2-7 | NA | TRBV30 | TGTGCCTGGAGTAAAGAGACAGCCTTCGGGCAGTACTTC | CAWSKETAFGQYF
many | TRBJ2-5 | TRBD2 | TRBV7-2 | TGTGCCAGCAGCTTATGGGCTAGCGGGGGCGGGGAAGAGACCCAGTACTTC | CASSLWASGGGEETQYF
few | TRBJ1-1 | NA | TRBV20-1 | TGCAGTGCCCCCGACAGAATGAACACTGAAGCTTTCTTT | CSAPDRMNTEAFF
many | TRBJ2-5 | TRBD1 | TRBV7-8 | TGTGCCAGCAGCTTAGGGGAGGTTGGCAGGGGGCCTGAGACCCAGTACTTC | CASSLGEVGRGPETQYF
many | TRBJ2-7 | NA | TRBV6-1 | TGTGCCAGCAACTTGGGACTCCCATACGAGCAGTACTTC | CASNLGLPYEQYF
few | TRBJ1-4 | NA | TRBV19 | TGTGCCAGTAAGGACCACTCCATAAGGGTCGGGAGGACAGAGGATGAAAAACTGTTTTTT | CASKDHSIRVGRTEDEKLFF
many | TRBJ1-2 | TRBD1 | TRBV24-1 | TGTGCCACCAGTGACCCGGGACAGGGTTATGGCTACACCTTC | CATSDPGQGYGYTF
many | TRBJ2-1 | NA | TRBV28 | TGTGCCAGCAGTTTATCGGCCGGGGATGAGCAGTTCTTC | CASSLSAGDEQFF
many | TRBJ1-3 | TRBD1 | TRBV7-2 | TGTGCCAGCAGCTCGACAGGGGCTGGAAACACCATATATTTT | CASSSTGAGNTIYF
many | TRBJ1-4 | NA | TRBV28 | TGTGCCAGCAGTACGGTTGCAACTAATGAAAAACTGTTTTTT | CASSTVATNEKLFF
many | TRBJ2-5 | NA | TRBV11-3 | TGTGCCAGCAGCTTCGGATTGTCGGTTGAGACCCAGTACTTC | CASSFGLSVETQYF
many | TRBJ2-2 | NA | TRBV6-2/TRBV6-3 | TGTGCCAGCAGTTACGTCCAGGGCGAGCAGTTTTGGACCGGGGAGCTGTTTTTT | CASSYVQGEQFWTGELFF
NA | TRBJ1-2 | NA | TRBV13 | TGTGCCAGCAGCCCGACCCCCCTTCTGGGTGGCTACACCTTC | CASSPTPLLGGYTF
NA | TRBJ2-7 | TRBD2 | TRBV6-5 | TGTGCCAGCAGTTTCGGGACTAGCCCCCCCTCCTACGAGCAGTACTTC | CASSFGTSPPSYEQYF
many | TRBJ1-1 | NA | TRBV28 | TGTGCCAGCATGACCAGGGCGGGAAACACTGAAGCTTTCTTT | CASMTRAGNTEAFF
few | TRBJ1-4 | NA | TRBV7-9 | TGTGCCAGCAGCTTATACGGGAAACTGTTTTTT | CASSLYGKLFF
many | TRBJ2-1 | TRBD1 | TRBV28 | TGTGCCAGCAGGGACAGGGGGTACAATGAGCAGTTCTTC | CASRDRGYNEQFF
many | TRBJ1-4 | NA | TRBV28 | TGTGCCAGCAGCCCCCGTGGACTTGGAAAACTGTTTTTT | CASSPRGLGKLFF
NA | TRBJ1-6 | NA | TRBV5-5 | TGTGCCAGCAGCTCTACAGGGAGGGGTTCACCCCTCCACTTT | CASSSTGRGSPLHF
many | TRBJ1-1 | NA | TRBV12-3/TRBV12-4 | TGTGCCAGCAGTCGCGCGGGCTCCGAGGGGCAGGGGGCTTTCTTT | CASSRAGSEGQGAFF
many | TRBJ1-2 | NA | TRBV7-2 | TGTGCCAGCAGCATAACCCGTCGGGGCCATAACTATGGCTACACCTTC | CASSITRRGHNYGYTF
many | TRBJ1-4 | TRBD1 | TRBV2 | TGTGCCAACAGACAGGGCGGAGAAAAACTGTTTTTT | CANRQGGEKLFF
many | TRBJ1-2 | NA | TRBV11-2 | TGTGCCAGCAGCCCCCGGGAGGGCTATGGCTACACCTTC | CASSPREGYGYTF
NA | TRBJ2-5 | TRBD2 | TRBV5-1 | TGCGCCAGCAGCTTGGGACTAGCGGGACACCTGTACCAAGAGACCCAGTACTTC | CASSLGLAGHLYQETQYF